A selection of T cell receptor beta chains follows, all from one sample in a study of technical replicates of blood from a handful of donors. Assay used: immunoSEQ multiplex PCR; TCRdb lists only in-frame clones, some missing. This repertoire shows tens of thousands of clones, roughly 94% found once; its top ten account for over 0.25%. Sequencing was performed on T cells isolated from PBMCs. The receptors shown here come from a human donor in good health. Each CDR3 is given with its conserved first and last residue. Fields, in order: J gene, D gene, clone size, V gene, CDR3 DNA, CDR3 protein. The D gene is left open where the match is weak. The size field is filled for only some rows; it gives once, few, many or a size class.

j_gene: TRBJ2-3
d_gene: TRBD2
abundance: .
v_gene: TRBV6-4
CDR3nt: TGTGCCAGCAGTCGGACTAGCGGGGTAATAGGGGGCACAGATACGCAGTATTTT
CDR3aa: CASSRTSGVIGGTDTQYF

j_gene: TRBJ2-2
d_gene: TRBD1
abundance: .
v_gene: TRBV5-4
CDR3nt: TGTGCCAGCAGCTTGGTGGGGACAGGGATCACCGGGGAGCTGTTTTTT
CDR3aa: CASSLVGTGITGELFF

j_gene: TRBJ1-4
d_gene: TRBD1
abundance: .
v_gene: TRBV27
CDR3nt: TGTGCCAGCAGTACGGGACAGGGTACCCCCTCAACTAATGAAAAACTGTTTTTT
CDR3aa: CASSTGQGTPSTNEKLFF

j_gene: TRBJ1-5
d_gene: .
abundance: .
v_gene: TRBV2
CDR3nt: TGTGCCAGCAGTGAATCTGGAGATCAGCCCCAGCATTTT
CDR3aa: CASSESGDQPQHF

j_gene: TRBJ1-2
d_gene: TRBD1
abundance: .
v_gene: TRBV5-8
CDR3nt: TGTGCCAGCAGCGGACAGGAGGCCGGCTATGGCTACACCTTC
CDR3aa: CASSGQEAGYGYTF

j_gene: TRBJ1-2
d_gene: TRBD1
abundance: few
v_gene: TRBV11-3
CDR3nt: TGTGCCAGCGGGGACAGGCTTTCGGGTGGCTACACCTTC
CDR3aa: CASGDRLSGGYTF

j_gene: TRBJ2-5
d_gene: TRBD1
abundance: .
v_gene: TRBV6-1
CDR3nt: TGTGCCAGCAGGCCGGGACAGATCCAAGAGACCCAGTACTTC
CDR3aa: CASRPGQIQETQYF

j_gene: TRBJ1-1
d_gene: .
abundance: .
v_gene: TRBV7-6
CDR3nt: TGTGCCAGCAGCTTAGGTGTGGGGGGGACTGAAGCTTTCTTT
CDR3aa: CASSLGVGGTEAFF

j_gene: TRBJ2-3
d_gene: .
abundance: .
v_gene: TRBV2
CDR3nt: TGTGCCGCGGGAAAGGCCCCGCATACGCAGTATTTT
CDR3aa: CAAGKAPHTQYF

j_gene: TRBJ2-1
d_gene: TRBD2
abundance: .
v_gene: TRBV30
CDR3nt: TGTGCCTGGGGGGGGACTAGCGGGGGACACAATGAGCAGTTCTTC
CDR3aa: CAWGGTSGGHNEQFF

j_gene: TRBJ2-5
d_gene: .
abundance: once
v_gene: TRBV5-4
CDR3nt: TGTGCCAGCAGCTTGCCGGCCGGGGAGACCCAGTACTTC
CDR3aa: CASSLPAGETQYF